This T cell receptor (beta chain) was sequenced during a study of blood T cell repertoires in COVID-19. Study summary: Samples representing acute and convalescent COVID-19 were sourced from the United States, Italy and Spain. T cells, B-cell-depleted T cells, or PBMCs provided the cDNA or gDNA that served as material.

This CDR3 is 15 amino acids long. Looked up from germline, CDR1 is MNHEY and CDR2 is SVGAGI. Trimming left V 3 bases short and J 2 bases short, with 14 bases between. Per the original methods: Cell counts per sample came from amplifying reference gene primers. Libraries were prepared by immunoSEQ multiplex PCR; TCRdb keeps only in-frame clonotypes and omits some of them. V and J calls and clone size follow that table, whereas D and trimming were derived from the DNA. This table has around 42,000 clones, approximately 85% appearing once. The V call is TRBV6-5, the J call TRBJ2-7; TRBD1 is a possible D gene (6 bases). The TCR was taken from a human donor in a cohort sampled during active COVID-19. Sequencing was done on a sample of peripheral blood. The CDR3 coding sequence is TGTGCCAGCAGTTATTCTGGCAGGGGACCCTACGAGCAGTACTTC. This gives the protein CASSYSGRGPYEQYF.